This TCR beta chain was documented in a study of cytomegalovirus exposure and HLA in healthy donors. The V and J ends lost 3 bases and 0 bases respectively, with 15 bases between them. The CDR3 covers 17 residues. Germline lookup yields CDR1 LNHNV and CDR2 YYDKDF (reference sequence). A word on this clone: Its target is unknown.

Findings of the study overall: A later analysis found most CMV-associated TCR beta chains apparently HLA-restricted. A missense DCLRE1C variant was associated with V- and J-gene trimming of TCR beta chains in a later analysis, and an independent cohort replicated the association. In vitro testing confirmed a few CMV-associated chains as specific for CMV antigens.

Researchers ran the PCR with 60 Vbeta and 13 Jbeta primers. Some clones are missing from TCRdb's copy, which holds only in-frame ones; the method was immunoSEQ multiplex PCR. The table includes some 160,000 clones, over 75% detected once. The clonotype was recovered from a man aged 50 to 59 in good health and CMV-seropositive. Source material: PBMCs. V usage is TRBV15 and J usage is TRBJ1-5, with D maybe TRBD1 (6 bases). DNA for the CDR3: TGTGCCACCAGCAGGGGAGCCGGGACACATAGCAATCAGCCCCAGCATTTT. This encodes CATSRGAGTHSNQPQHF.